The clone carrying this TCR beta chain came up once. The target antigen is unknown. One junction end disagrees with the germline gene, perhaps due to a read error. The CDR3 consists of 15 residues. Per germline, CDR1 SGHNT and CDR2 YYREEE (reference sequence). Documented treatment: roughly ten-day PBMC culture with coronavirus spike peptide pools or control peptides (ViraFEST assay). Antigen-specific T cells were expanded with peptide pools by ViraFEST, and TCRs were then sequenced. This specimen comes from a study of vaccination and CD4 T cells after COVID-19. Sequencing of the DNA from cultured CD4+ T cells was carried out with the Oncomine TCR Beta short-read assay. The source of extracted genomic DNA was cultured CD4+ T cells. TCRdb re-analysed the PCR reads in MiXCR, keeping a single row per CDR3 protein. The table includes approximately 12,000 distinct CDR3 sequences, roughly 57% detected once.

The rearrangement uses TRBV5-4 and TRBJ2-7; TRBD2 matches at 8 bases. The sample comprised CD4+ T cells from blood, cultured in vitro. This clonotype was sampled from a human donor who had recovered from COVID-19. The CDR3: CASSPDSATGTRYSF. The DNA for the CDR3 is TGTGCCAGCAGCCCGGACAGCGCAACCGGGACTAGGTACAGCTTC.